This TCR beta chain is from a study of blood T cell repertoires in COVID-19. Generated by immunoSEQ multiplex PCR, the TCRdb table keeps only in-frame clones and is missing some. Of nearly 200,000 clones in the sample, about nine tenths were seen once. Germline V gene sequence: CDR1 SGHKS, CDR2 YYEKEE (reference sequence). V trimming: 4 bases; J trimming: 8 bases; junction bases outside the gene matches: 11. This CDR3 has 14 amino acids. Specimen: peripheral blood. The sequence was collected from a woman aged 70 to 79 with acute or convalescent COVID-19. The genes are TRBV5-5 and TRBJ1-2, with TRBD1 matching 7 bases. The CDR3 loop reads CASSLGDRPRGYTF. The CDR3 DNA is TGTGCCAGCAGCCTAGGGGACAGACCGAGAGGCTACACCTTC.